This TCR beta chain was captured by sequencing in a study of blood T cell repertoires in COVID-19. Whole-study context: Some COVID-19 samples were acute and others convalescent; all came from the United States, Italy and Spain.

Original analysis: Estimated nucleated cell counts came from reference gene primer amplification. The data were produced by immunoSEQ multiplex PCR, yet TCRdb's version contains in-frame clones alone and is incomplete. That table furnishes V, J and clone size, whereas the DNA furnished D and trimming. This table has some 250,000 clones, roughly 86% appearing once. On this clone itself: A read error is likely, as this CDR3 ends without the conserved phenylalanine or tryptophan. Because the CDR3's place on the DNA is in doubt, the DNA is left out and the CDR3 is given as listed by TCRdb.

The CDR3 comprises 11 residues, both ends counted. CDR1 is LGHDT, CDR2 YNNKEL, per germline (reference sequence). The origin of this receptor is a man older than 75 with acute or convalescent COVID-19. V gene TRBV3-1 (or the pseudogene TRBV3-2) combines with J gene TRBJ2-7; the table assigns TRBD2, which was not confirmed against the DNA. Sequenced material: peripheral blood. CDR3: CASSHTSGSEL.